These 9 T cell receptor beta chains came from one sample sequenced in a study of blood T cell repertoires in COVID-19. Measured with immunoSEQ multiplex PCR; TCRdb has only the in-frame clones, and not every one. The table records around 190,000 clones, about 88% of them present only once. Sequenced: peripheral blood. The receptors here all came from a man aged 50 or older with COVID-19, enrolled during active disease.

The chain is built from TRBV2 and TRBJ1-6, with D uncertain. V was shortened by 6 bases and J by 7 bases, with 16 bases between the two germline ends. Germline values: CDR1 SNHLY, CDR2 FYNNEI. The CDR3 runs to 15 residues. The CDR3 DNA reads as TGTGCCAGCAGCACCGGCCAGAGACAAAATTCACCCCTCCACTTT. The encoded protein is CASSTGQRQNSPLHF.

This CDR3 reads CASRKTSGGELFF. CDR3 DNA sequence: TGTGCCAGCAGAAAGACTAGCGGGGGGGAGCTGTTTTTT. This rearrangement joins TRBV12-3 or TRBV12-4 to TRBJ2-2; 10 bases agree with TRBD2. This CDR3 spans 13 amino acids. The V segment lost 6 bases and the J segment 8 bases; nucleotides outside the gene matches: 3.

This rearrangement joins TRBV11-2 to TRBJ2-1, with unresolved D. The germline V gene has CDR1 SGHAT and CDR2 FQNNGV. This CDR3 comprises 13 residues. V lost 5 bases and J 7 bases, leaving 12 bases between the germline ends. The CDR3 nucleotides are TGTGCCAGCAGCCAGGTCCGTGGGAATGAGCAGTTCTTC. It encodes CASSQVRGNEQFF.

The chain recombines TRBV5-8 with TRBJ2-5; D may be TRBD2 (5 bases). CDR3 length equals 14 residues. V was pared by 6 bases and J by 3 bases, with 15 bases between. Germline CDR1 SGHTS, CDR2 YDEGEE. The CDR3 protein is CASNLRSGKETQYF. The CDR3 nucleotides are TGTGCCAGCAATCTCCGGAGCGGTAAAGAGACCCAGTACTTC.

The V and J genes are TRBV7-6 and TRBJ2-7, with 13 bases lining up with TRBD2. The CDR3 extends over 18 amino acids. Germline V gene lookup returns CDR1 SGHVS and CDR2 FNYEAQ. Trimming at V came to 5 bases and at J to 0 bases, leaving 10 bases not matched to a gene. In DNA, the CDR3 is TGTGCCAGCAGCCCCTGGACTAGCGGGGGCCCGAGCTCCTACGAGCAGTACTTC. Its translation: CASSPWTSGGPSSYEQYF.

The chain carries TRBV5-1 and TRBJ1-5, with D tentatively TRBD1 (5 bases). This CDR3 is 15 amino acids long. Trimming pared 4 bases from V and 4 bases from J, leaving 15 bases between. Germline V lookup: CDR1 SGHRS, CDR2 YFSETQ. DNA for the CDR3: TGCGCCAGCAGCCTGGATGGACACCCTAATCAGCCCCAGCATTTT. This translates into CASSLDGHPNQPQHF. The full variable domain, with the rest looked up from reference TRBV5-1 and TRBJ1-5, is KAGVTQTPRYLIKTRGQQVTLSCSPISGHRSVSWYQQTPGQGLQFLFEYFSETQRNKGNFPGRFSGRQFSNSRSEMNVSTLELGDSALYLCASSLDGHPNQPQHFGDGTRLSIL.

V gene TRBV7-2 combines with J gene TRBJ2-5; 12 bases agree with TRBD2. Germline-derived CDR1 and CDR2 are SGHTA and FQGNSA. J gave up 2 bases and V 5 bases, and 12 bases lay outside the gene matches. The length of the CDR3 is 18 residues. CDR3 protein: CASSPHLLAGGSQETQYF. The CDR3 coding sequence is TGTGCCAGCAGCCCCCACTTACTAGCGGGGGGTTCTCAAGAGACCCAGTACTTC. The whole variable domain, remainder taken from reference TRBV7-2 and TRBJ2-5, is GAGVSQSPSNKVTEKGKDVELRCDPISGHTALYWYRQSLGQGLEFLIYFQGNSAPDKSGLPSDRFSAERTGGSVSTLTIQRTQQEDSAVYLCASSPHLLAGGSQETQYFGPGTRLLVL.

On this clone itself: The junction and the germline gene differ at one end; a read error may be behind it. The V gene is TRBV5-5, the J gene TRBJ1-6; 8 bases map to TRBD1. The CDR3 runs to 19 residues. Germline CDR1 is SGHKS and CDR2 is YYEKEE (reference sequence). The CDR3 loop reads CATSTGGQGAGSYNSPLHF. CDR3 in DNA: TGTGCCACCAGCACCGGGGGGCAGGGGGCGGGCTCCTATAATTCACCCCTCCACTTT.

The genes are TRBV10-3 and TRBJ2-1; TRBD2 agrees at 13 bases. The CDR3 has 16 amino acids. CDR1 and CDR2 from the germline V gene are ENHRY and SYGVKD. The V and J ends lost 2 bases and 7 bases, in that order; junction bases with no gene match: 5. CDR3 region: CAISELGTSGNNEQFF. CDR3 DNA sequence: TGTGCCATCAGTGAGCTGGGGACTAGCGGGAATAATGAGCAGTTCTTC.